This T cell receptor (beta chain) was identified in a study of blood T cell repertoires in COVID-19. V shed 5 bases, J shed 4 bases, and the junction held 5 bases outside the gene matches. CDR1 is SGHRS, CDR2 YFSETQ, per germline. This CDR3 region has 15 residues. Categorization into cohorts depended on clinical history that participants reported. A word on this clone: The same CDR3 can be traced to other DNA sequences in this sample.

Assay used: immunoSEQ multiplex PCR; TCRdb lists only in-frame clones, some missing. Seen here are fewer than 200,000 clones, 78% observed once, and the top ten hold roughly 17%. The receptor was isolated from a woman aged 50 to 60 who had recovered from COVID-19. What was sequenced was PBMCs or T cells enriched from blood (not recorded which). The V call is TRBV5-1, the J call TRBJ1-4, with 10 bases lining up with TRBD1. The CDR3 sequence: CASSPGQGGNEKLFF. As DNA, the CDR3 is TGCGCCAGCAGTCCTGGACAGGGGGGTAATGAAAAACTGTTTTTT. Supplemented by reference TRBV5-1 and TRBJ1-4, the full variable domain reads KAGVTQTPRYLIKTRGQQVTLSCSPISGHRSVSWYQQTPGQGLQFLFEYFSETQRNKGNFPGRFSGRQFSNSRSEMNVSTLELGDSALYLCASSPGQGGNEKLFFGSGTQLSVL.